Following are 22 T cell receptor beta chains from one sample sequenced in a study of control samples from healthy donors and cancer patients. Assay used: immunoSEQ multiplex PCR; TCRdb lists only in-frame clones, some missing. The repertoire includes 170,000 or so clones, 90% of them detected once, and 1.2% to 1.5% sits in the top ten. The sequenced sample consisted of blood. Receptors originate from a woman aged 45-65 years in good health.

This chain joins TRBV9 and TRBJ1-5, with D possibly TRBD1 on 6 matching bases. Trimming cost V 4 bases and J 5 bases, with 13 bases left between them. The CDR3 runs 14 residues. Germline CDR1 SGDLS, CDR2 YYNGEE. The CDR3 here is CASSRVGGDQPQHF. CDR3 nucleotides: TGTGCCAGCAGCCGGGTTGGGGGCGATCAGCCCCAGCATTTT.

This chain uses TRBV10-3 with TRBJ2-1; TRBD2 matches at 13 bases. This CDR3 spans 18 amino acids. From germline, CDR1 is ENHRY and CDR2 SYGVKD. After removal of 0 bases from V and 5 bases from J, the junction contained 7 bases not matched to a gene. CDR3 sequence (DNA): TGTGCCATCAGTGAGTCTTATGGGACTAGCGGGGAAAACAATGAGCAGTTCTTC. Translating gives CAISESYGTSGENNEQFF.

This chain links TRBV28 with TRBJ2-7; TRBD1 might be the D (7 bases). Germline CDR1 and CDR2: MDHEN and SYDVKM. The CDR3 extends over 14 amino acids. The V end lost 6 bases, the J end lost 4 bases, and 16 bases lay between the germline ends. The CDR3, as DNA: TGTGCCAGCAGCCCGCACGCAGGGGGGTACGAGCAGTACTTC. As protein: CASSPHAGGYEQYF.

The chain carries TRBV9 and TRBJ2-3; D gene ambiguous. Germline-derived CDR1 and CDR2 are SGDLS and YYNGEE. V was trimmed by 3 bases and J by 8 bases, leaving 7 bases between them. The CDR3 is 11 amino acids. The CDR3 sequence: CASSADLTQYF. For the CDR3, the DNA is TGTGCCAGCAGCGCCGATCTTACGCAGTATTTT.

Details on this clone: Other DNA sequences in the same sample also yield this CDR3. The gene calls are TRBV9 and TRBJ2-1; D is unclear. V shed 1 base and J shed 5 bases, with 7 bases lying between them. Germline-derived CDR1 and CDR2 are SGDLS and YYNGEE. The CDR3 has 13 amino acids. The CDR3 sequence is CASSVLADNEQFF. Written as DNA, the CDR3 is TGTGCCAGCAGCGTACTGGCGGACAATGAGCAGTTCTTC.

The count of this clone is one. V usage is TRBV5-4 and J usage is TRBJ2-7, with 11 bases lining up with TRBD1. Germline V CDR1 and CDR2: SGHNT, YYREEE (reference sequence). The V gene end was trimmed by 2 bases and the J gene end by 2 bases; junction bases not matched to a gene: 3. The CDR3 totals 15 residues. CDR3 in amino acids: CASSFPGQGAYEQYF. For the CDR3, the DNA is TGTGCCAGCAGCTTCCCGGGACAGGGGGCCTACGAGCAGTACTTC.

The chain recombines TRBV27 with TRBJ2-7, with TRBD2 identical over 11 bases. In germline, CDR1 is MNHEY, CDR2 SMNVEV (reference sequence). This CDR3 spans 15 amino acids. Trimming cost V 6 bases and J 1 base; bases outside gene matches: 5. DNA of the CDR3: TGTGCCAGCAGACTAGCGGGAGTTTCTTCCTACGAGCAGTACTTC. It yields the protein CASRLAGVSSYEQYF.

The chain recombines TRBV25-1 with TRBJ2-3; D unclear. With 0 bases removed from V and 6 bases from J, the gap between germline ends came to 13 bases. The germline CDR1 and CDR2 sequences are MGHDK and SYGVNS. The CDR3 runs 15 residues. CDR3 sequence: CASSEYDLTDDTQYF. CDR3 in DNA: TGTGCCAGCAGTGAATATGATTTAACAGACGATACGCAGTATTTT.

This clone turned up a few times. The chain has TRBV2 and TRBJ1-1, with 7 bases identical to TRBD1. Germline loops: CDR1 SNHLY, CDR2 FYNNEI. Germline trimming cut 5 bases from V and 2 bases from J; bases unmatched to any gene: 8. CDR3 length: 15 residues. The CDR3 sequence is CASSLDREINTEAFF. CDR3 in DNA: TGTGCCAGCAGTCTAGACAGGGAAATTAACACTGAAGCTTTCTTT.

The chain has TRBV21-1 and TRBJ2-3; no check of the table's D call, TRBD2, against the DNA was made. TRBV21-1 is noted as a pseudogene. This CDR3 is built from 17 residues. The CDR3 is CASSQSWSGSSGDTQYF. In DNA form, the CDR3 reads TGTGCCAGCAGCCAATCGTGGAGCGGGAGCTCGGGAGATACGCAGTATTTT.

This sequence joins TRBV7-2 and TRBJ2-5; 8 bases match TRBD2. Germline values: CDR1 SGHTA, CDR2 FQGNSA. Trimming removed 6 bases from V and 0 bases from J; junction bases left unmatched: 9. The length of the CDR3 is 16 residues. The CDR3 spells CASSVGRGADQETQYF. The CDR3 DNA is TGTGCCAGCAGTGTAGGGCGGGGGGCGGACCAAGAGACCCAGTACTTC.

This clone was picked up one time. The genes are TRBV7-8 and TRBJ1-2, with 7 bases lining up with TRBD1. Germline values: CDR1 SGHVS, CDR2 FQNEAQ. V shed 5 bases, J shed 10 bases, and the junction held 13 bases outside the gene matches. The CDR3 loop spans 14 amino acids. CDR3 protein: CASSTDRVNPFYTF. CDR3 in DNA: TGTGCCAGCAGCACCGACAGGGTAAATCCTTTCTACACCTTC.

This clone turned up a few times. The chain uses TRBV11-2 and TRBJ2-7; TRBD2 is a possible D gene (6 bases). The CDR3 sequence is 13 residues long. The ends were cut back, 0 bases at V and 6 bases at J, with 9 bases in the middle. From germline, CDR1 is SGHAT and CDR2 FQNNGV. CDR3 nucleotide sequence: TGTGCCAGCAGCTTAGAAGCGGGTGGCGAGCAGTACTTC. Translation: CASSLEAGGEQYF.

V gene TRBV7-9 combines with J gene TRBJ2-2, with D unresolved. V lost 5 bases, J lost 0 bases, and 4 bases lay in between. The CDR3 is made up of 13 amino acids. CDR1 and CDR2 (germline): SEHNR, FQNEAQ (reference sequence). Here the CDR3 DNA reads TGTGCCAGCAGCGTCGCGAACACCGGGGAGCTGTTTTTT. Protein sequence: CASSVANTGELFF.

The chain combines TRBV24-1 with TRBJ1-1; D remains ambiguous. V lost 7 bases and J lost 7, with 12 bases in between. CDR3 length: 12 amino acids. Germline lookup yields CDR1 KGHDR and CDR2 SFDVKD. CDR3 nucleotide sequence: TGTGCCACCAGAGCTAACAGTGGTGAAGCTTTCTTT. This sequence encodes CATRANSGEAFF.

The CDR3 spells CATSNPGQSGIQYF. CDR3 in DNA: TGTGCCACCAGCAACCCGGGACAATCCGGCATTCAGTACTTC. The chain joins TRBV24-1 to TRBJ2-4, with a possible D match to TRBD1 (6 bases). Trimming took 7 bases from V and 9 from J, leaving 18 bases between them. This CDR3 has 14 amino acids. Germline-derived CDR1 and CDR2 are KGHDR and SFDVKD.

The rearrangement links TRBV6-6 to TRBJ2-5, with 9 bases aligning to TRBD2. In germline, CDR1 is MNHNY, CDR2 SVGAGI (reference sequence). V lost 4 bases and J lost 1; bases outside the gene matches: 4. CDR3 length: 15 amino acids. CDR3: CASSSLAGGQETQYF. The CDR3 DNA follows: TGTGCCAGCAGTTCACTAGCGGGCGGCCAAGAGACCCAGTACTTC.

This chain links TRBV6-1 with TRBJ2-1, with a weak D call TRBD1 (5 bases). From germline, CDR1 is MNHNS and CDR2 SASEGT. V was clipped by 0 bases and J by 15 bases, with 18 bases between them. There are 14 residues in the CDR3. The CDR3 coding sequence is TGTGCCAGCAGTGAAGCGCTTGGCCCCGACAGTCGGTTCTTC. Translating gives CASSEALGPDSRFF.

This clone came up once. The V call is TRBV4-3, the J call TRBJ1-3; 11 nucleotides match TRBD1. V dropped 4 bases and J dropped 4; count of bases not matched to a gene: 3. The CDR3 spans 15 residues. The germline V gene encodes CDR1 LGHNA and CDR2 YSLEER. CDR3 residues: CASSLGQGEGNTIYF. CDR3 nucleotide sequence: TGCGCCAGCAGCCTGGGACAGGGGGAGGGAAACACCATATATTTT.

The chain employs TRBV29-1 and TRBJ1-4; tentative D call: TRBD1 (5 bases). Germline CDR1 and CDR2: SQVTM and ANQGSEA. Deletions cut 3 bases from V and 10 bases from J, with 15 bases between. The CDR3 has 13 residues. The CDR3 bases are TGCAGCGTTGAGAAGGGCCCAGGGTCAAAACTGTTTTTT. This sequence encodes CSVEKGPGSKLFF.

The V and J genes are TRBV15 and TRBJ1-6; the match to TRBD1 covers 7 bases. CDR1 is LNHNV and CDR2 is YYDKDF in the germline V gene (reference sequence). There are 14 residues in the CDR3. Germline trimming cut 5 bases from V and 6 bases from J; bases unmatched to any gene: 4. The CDR3 loop reads CATSWDSSNSPLHF. CDR3 coding DNA: TGTGCCACCAGCTGGGACAGTTCTAATTCACCCCTCCACTTT.

The chain has TRBV12-3 or TRBV12-4 and TRBJ2-7; D may correspond to TRBD1 or TRBD2 (5 bases each). CDR3 length: 13 residues. Trimming removed 6 bases at V and 2 bases at J, with 11 bases between. The CDR3 DNA reads as TGTGCCAGCAGCGGGACGGAGGCCTACGAGCAGTACTTC. It yields the protein CASSGTEAYEQYF.